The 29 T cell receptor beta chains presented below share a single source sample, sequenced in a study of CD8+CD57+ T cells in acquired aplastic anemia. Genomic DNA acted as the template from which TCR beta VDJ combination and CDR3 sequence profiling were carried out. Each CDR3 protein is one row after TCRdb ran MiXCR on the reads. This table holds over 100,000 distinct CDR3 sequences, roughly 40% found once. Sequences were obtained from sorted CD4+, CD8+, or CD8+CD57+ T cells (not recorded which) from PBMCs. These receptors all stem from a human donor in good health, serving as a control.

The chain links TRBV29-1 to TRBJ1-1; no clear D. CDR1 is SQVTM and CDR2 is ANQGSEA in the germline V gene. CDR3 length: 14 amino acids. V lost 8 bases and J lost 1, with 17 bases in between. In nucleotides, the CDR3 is TGCAGCAGTGTGTCGTATCGATCGAACACTGAAGCTTTCTTT. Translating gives CSSVSYRSNTEAFF.

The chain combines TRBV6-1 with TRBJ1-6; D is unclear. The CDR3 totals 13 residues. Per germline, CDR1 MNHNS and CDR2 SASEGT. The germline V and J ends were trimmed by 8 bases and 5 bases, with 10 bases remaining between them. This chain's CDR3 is CASCHGDNSPLHF. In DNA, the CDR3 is TGTGCCAGCTGCCACGGGGATAATTCACCCCTCCACTTT.

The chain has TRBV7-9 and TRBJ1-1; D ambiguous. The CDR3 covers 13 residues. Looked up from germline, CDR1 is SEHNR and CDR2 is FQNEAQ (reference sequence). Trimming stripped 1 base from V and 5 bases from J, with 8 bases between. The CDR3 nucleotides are TGTGCCAGCAGCTTAGGCTCAGTTACTGAAGCTTTCTTT. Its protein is CASSLGSVTEAFF.

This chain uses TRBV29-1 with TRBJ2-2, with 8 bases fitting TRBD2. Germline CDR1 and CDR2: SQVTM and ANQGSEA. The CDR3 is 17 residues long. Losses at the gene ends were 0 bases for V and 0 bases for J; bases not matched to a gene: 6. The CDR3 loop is CSVEDRKRGTNTGELFF. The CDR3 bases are TGCAGCGTTGAAGATCGAAAGCGGGGGACGAACACCGGGGAGCTGTTTTTT.

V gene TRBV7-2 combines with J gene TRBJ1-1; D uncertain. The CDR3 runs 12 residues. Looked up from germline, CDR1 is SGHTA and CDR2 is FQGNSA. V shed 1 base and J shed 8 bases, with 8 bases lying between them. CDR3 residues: CASSLDIPEAFF. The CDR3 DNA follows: TGTGCCAGCAGCTTAGATATACCGGAAGCTTTCTTT.

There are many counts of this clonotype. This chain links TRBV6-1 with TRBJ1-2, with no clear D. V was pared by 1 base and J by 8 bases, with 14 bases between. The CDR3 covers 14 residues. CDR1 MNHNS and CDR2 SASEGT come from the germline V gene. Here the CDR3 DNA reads TGTGCCAGCAGTGAAGAGGTCAGAATTTTAGGCTACACCTTC. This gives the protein CASSEEVRILGYTF.

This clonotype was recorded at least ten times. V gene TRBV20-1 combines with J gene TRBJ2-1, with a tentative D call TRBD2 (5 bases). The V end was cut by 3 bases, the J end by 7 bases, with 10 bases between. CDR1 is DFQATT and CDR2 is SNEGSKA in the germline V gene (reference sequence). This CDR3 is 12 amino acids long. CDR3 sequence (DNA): TGCAGTGCTAGCGAGGGTAAGAATGAGCAGTTCTTC. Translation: CSASEGKNEQFF.

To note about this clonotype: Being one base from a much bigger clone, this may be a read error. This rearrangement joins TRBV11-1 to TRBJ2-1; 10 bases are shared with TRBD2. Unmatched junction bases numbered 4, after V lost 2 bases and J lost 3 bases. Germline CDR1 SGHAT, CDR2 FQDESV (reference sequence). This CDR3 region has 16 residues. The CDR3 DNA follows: TGTGCCAGCAGCTTAATAGGACTAGCGGTCTACAATGAGCAGTTCTTC. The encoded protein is CASSLIGLAVYNEQFF.

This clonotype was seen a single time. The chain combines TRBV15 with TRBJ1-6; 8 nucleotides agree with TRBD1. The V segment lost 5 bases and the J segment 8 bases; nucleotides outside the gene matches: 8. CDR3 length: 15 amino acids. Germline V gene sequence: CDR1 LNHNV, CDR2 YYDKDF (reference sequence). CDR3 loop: CATSGRTGSDSPLHF. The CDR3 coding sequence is TGTGCCACCAGCGGACGGACAGGGTCTGATTCACCCCTCCACTTT.

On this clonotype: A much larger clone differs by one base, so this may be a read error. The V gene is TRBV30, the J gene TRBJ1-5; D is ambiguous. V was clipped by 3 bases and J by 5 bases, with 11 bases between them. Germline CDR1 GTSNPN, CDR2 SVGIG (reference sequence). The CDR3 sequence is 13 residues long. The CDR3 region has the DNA TGTGCCTGGAGGACACGGAGAGATCAGCCCCAGCATTTT. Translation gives CAWRTRRDQPQHF.

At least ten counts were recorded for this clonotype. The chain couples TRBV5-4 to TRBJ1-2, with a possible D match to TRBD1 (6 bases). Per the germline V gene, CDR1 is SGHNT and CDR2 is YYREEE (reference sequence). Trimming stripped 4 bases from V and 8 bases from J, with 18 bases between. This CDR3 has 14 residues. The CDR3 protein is CASSPLGRGEGYTF. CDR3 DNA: TGTGCCAGCAGCCCTCTGGGCAGGGGAGAAGGCTACACCTTC. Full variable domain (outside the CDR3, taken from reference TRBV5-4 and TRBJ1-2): ETGVTQSPTHLIKTRGQQVTLRCSSQSGHNTVSWYQQALGQGPQFIFQYYREEENGRGNFPPRFSGLQFPNYSSELNVNALELDDSALYLCASSPLGRGEGYTFGSGTRLTVV.

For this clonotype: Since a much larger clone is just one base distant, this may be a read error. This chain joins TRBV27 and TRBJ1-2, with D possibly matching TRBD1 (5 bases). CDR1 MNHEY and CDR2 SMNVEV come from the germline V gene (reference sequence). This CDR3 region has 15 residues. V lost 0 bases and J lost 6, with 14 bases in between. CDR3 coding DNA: TGTGCCAGCAGTTTATCCCGGGGAACGGACAATGGCTACACCTTC. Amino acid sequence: CASSLSRGTDNGYTF.

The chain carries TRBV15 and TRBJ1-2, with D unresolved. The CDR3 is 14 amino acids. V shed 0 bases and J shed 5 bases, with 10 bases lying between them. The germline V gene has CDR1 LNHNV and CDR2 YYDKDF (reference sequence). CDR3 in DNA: TGTGCCACCAGCAGAGATGGGGAGGGTTATGGCTACACCTTC. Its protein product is CATSRDGEGYGYTF.

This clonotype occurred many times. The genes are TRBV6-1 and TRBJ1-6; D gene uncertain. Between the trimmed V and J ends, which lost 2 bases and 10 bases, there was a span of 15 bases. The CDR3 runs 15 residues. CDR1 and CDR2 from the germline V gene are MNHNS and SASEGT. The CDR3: CASSEQEGSGSPLHF. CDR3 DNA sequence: TGTGCCAGCAGTGAACAGGAGGGATCAGGATCACCCCTCCACTTT.

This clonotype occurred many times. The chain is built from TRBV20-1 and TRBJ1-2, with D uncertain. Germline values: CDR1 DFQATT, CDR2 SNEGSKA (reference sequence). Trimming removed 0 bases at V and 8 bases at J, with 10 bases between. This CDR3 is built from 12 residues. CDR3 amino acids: CSARDRTDGYTF. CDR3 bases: TGCAGTGCTAGAGATCGAACAGACGGCTACACCTTC.

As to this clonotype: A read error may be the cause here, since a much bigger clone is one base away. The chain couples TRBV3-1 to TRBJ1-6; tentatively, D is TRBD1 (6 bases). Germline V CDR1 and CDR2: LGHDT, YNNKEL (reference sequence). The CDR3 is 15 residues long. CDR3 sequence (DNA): TGTGCCAGCAGCCAAGTCGGGACACCTAATTCACACCTCCACTTT. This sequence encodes CASSQVGTPNSHLHF.

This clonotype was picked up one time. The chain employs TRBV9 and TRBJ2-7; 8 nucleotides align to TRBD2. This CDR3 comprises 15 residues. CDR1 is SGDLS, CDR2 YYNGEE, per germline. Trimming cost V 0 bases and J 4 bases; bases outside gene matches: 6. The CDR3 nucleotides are TGTGCCAGCAGCGTAGCAGCGGGGGTATGTTACGAGCAGTACTTC. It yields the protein CASSVAAGVCYEQYF.

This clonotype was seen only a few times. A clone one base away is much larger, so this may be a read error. The CDR3 loop reads CASSLVQGMGGGAQYF. DNA for the CDR3: TGTGCCAGCAGTTTAGTCCAGGGTATGGGTGGTGGTGCGCAGTATTTT. The chain recombines TRBV12-3 or TRBV12-4 with TRBJ2-3; perhaps TRBD1 as D (5 bases). Trimming took 1 base from V and 10 from J, leaving 21 bases between them. This CDR3 comprises 16 residues.

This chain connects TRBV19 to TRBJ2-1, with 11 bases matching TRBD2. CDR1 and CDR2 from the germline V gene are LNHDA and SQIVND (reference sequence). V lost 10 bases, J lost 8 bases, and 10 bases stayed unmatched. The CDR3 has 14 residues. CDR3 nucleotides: TGTGCCACGGGTATAGCGGGGGGGCCTGATGAGCAGTTCTTC. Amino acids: CATGIAGGPDEQFF.

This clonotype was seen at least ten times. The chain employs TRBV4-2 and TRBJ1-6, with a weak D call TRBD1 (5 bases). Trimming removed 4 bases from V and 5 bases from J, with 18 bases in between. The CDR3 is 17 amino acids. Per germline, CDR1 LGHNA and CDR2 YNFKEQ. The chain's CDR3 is CASSPRWGDFDNSPLHF. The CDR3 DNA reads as TGTGCCAGCAGCCCGCGGTGGGGCGACTTTGATAATTCACCCCTCCACTTT.

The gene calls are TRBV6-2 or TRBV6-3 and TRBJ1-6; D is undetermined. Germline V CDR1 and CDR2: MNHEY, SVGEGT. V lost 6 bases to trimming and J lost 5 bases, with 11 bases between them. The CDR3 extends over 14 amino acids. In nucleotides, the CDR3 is TGTGCCAGCAGGGAGGATAACGATAATTCACCCCTCCACTTT. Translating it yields CASREDNDNSPLHF.

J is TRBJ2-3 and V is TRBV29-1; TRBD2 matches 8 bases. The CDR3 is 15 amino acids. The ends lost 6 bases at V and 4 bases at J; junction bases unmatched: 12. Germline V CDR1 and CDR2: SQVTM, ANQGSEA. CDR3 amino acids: CSVNIGGGAADTQYF. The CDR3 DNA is TGCAGCGTCAACATCGGGGGGGGAGCAGCAGATACGCAGTATTTT.

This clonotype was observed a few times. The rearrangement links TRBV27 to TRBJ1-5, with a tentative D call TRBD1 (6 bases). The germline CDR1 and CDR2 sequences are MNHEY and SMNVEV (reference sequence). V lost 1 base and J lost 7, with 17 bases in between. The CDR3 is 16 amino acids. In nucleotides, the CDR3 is TGTGCCAGCAGTTTATATAGTTCGGGGGGCAGGCAGCCCCAGCATTTT. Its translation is CASSLYSSGGRQPQHF.

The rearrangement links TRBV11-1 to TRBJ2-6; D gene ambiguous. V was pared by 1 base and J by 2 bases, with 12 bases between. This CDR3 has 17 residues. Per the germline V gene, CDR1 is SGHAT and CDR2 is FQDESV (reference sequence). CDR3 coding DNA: TGTGCCAGCAGCTTAGATAGTCCAGTTACTGGGGCCAACGTCCTGACTTTC. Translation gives CASSLDSPVTGANVLTF.

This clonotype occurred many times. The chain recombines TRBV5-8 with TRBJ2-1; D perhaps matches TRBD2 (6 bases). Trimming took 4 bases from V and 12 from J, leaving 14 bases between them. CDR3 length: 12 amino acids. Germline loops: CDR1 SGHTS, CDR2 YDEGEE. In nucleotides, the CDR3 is TGTGCCAGCAGCCTAGCCGGACTATTGCAGTTCTTC. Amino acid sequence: CASSLAGLLQFF.

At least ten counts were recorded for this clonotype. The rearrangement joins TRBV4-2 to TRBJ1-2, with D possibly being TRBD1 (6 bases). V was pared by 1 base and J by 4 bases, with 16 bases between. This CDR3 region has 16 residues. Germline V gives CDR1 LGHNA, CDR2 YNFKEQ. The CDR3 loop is CASSQVNGGLGYGYTF. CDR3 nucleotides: TGTGCCAGCAGCCAAGTTAACGGGGGGCTTGGCTATGGCTACACCTTC.

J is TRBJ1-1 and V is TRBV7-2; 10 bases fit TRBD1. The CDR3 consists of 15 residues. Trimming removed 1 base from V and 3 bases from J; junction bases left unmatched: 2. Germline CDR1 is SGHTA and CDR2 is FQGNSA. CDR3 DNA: TGTGCCAGCAGCTTAGGGGACAGGGGTTACACTGAAGCTTTCTTT. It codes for CASSLGDRGYTEAFF.

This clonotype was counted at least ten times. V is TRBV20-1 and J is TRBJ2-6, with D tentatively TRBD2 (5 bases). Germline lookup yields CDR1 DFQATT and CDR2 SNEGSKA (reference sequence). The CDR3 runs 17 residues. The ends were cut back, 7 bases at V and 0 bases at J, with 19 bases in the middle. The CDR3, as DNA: TGCAGTGTAAGGCGGGCCTCCCCTTACTCTGGGGCCAACGTCCTGACTTTC. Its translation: CSVRRASPYSGANVLTF.

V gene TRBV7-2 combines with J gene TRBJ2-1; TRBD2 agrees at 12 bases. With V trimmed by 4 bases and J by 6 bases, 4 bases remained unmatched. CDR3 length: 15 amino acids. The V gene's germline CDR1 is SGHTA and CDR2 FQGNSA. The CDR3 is CASSSTSGSFNEQFF. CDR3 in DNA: TGTGCCAGCAGCTCGACTAGCGGGAGTTTCAATGAGCAGTTCTTC.